The present entry profiles one TCR beta chain with its context. The CDR3 contains 15 residues. Germline V gene sequence: CDR1 LGHNA, CDR2 YNFKEQ. Germline trimming cut 0 bases from V and 5 bases from J; bases unmatched to any gene: 6. The data derive from a study of blood T cell repertoires in COVID-19. Turning to the study itself: COVID-19 samples from acute and convalescent phases originated in the United States, Italy and Spain. PBMCs, B-cell-depleted T cells, or T cells were the source of the cDNA or gDNA that made up the material.

Per the original data handling: For nucleated cells, counts were estimated from reference gene primer amplification. Only in-frame clones appear in the TCRdb table, and some are missing; sequencing was by immunoSEQ multiplex PCR. That table is the source of V, J and clone size, and D and trimming were worked out from the DNA. The data contain around 150,000 clones, around 90% of them seen just once; the ten biggest clones take up approximately 2.5%. Patients at the Seattle site were enrolled during active infection and followed longitudinally. The specimen sequenced was peripheral blood. The clonotype was recovered from a human donor with COVID-19, enrolled during active disease. The donor label of this sample is uncertain. The V and J genes are TRBV4-2 and TRBJ1-2, with 7 bases lining up with TRBD1. This CDR3 is CASSQDQGVRYGYTF. CDR3 coding DNA: TGTGCCAGCAGCCAAGATCAGGGGGTCCGGTATGGCTACACCTTC.